The TCR beta chain under discussion was sequenced for a study of response to subunit inactivated influenza vaccine. General study findings and limits: Authors suggested seasonal influenza vaccinations each recruit few new T cells.

Regarding this clonotype: Its target is not known.

TCRdb analysed the RT-PCR reads with MiXCR anew, one entry per CDR3 protein. The table has about 780,000 distinct CDR3 sequences, 18% seen once. The CDR3 is made up of 16 amino acids. V lost 0 bases to trimming and J lost 10 bases, with 19 bases between them. Germline V lookup: CDR1 MGHRA, CDR2 YSYEKL. The sequencing used PBMCs from blood, collected 5 to 6 days after vaccination. This chain connects TRBV4-1 to TRBJ2-1, with D perhaps TRBD1 (6 bases). The receptor was derived from a man in his fifties or sixties who received an inactivated influenza vaccine. CDR3 amino acids: CASSQDALTGVNEQFF. The CDR3, as DNA: TGCGCCAGCAGCCAAGATGCCCTGACAGGAGTTAACGAGCAGTTCTTC.